This record concerns one T cell receptor beta chain sequence. Its antigen target is currently unknown. The input lacks base qualities; no much larger clone sits a single base away. One collaborating source in Seattle enrolled patients while the patients were actively infected and followed the patients over time throughout the course of disease. The collaborating institutions used their own protocols to collect whole blood in K2EDTA tubes. For TCRbeta analysis, collaborators shipped samples in one of three forms: frozen whole blood, isolated PBMCs, or DNA extracted from either of those sample types. The sample is drawn from a study of blood T cell repertoires in COVID-19 (dated by TCRdb to the early 2020s). As for the study more broadly: Samples from collaborators originated in the United States, Italy and Spain and spanned both the acute and convalescent phases of COVID-19. The material from the prospective study consisted of cDNA or gDNA derived from T cells, B-cell-depleted T cells, or PBMCs. Deeply sampled blood TCRbeta repertoires from subjects exposed to, actively infected with, or recovered from COVID-19 were included in the dataset. The repertoires were released in a freely available public database meant as a resource for research on the immune response to SARS-CoV-2. Samples were obtained from the ongoing ImmuneRACE study (first 160 participants) and from 1,254 subjects provided by 6 global collaborators. Sample metadata almost always included a de-identified subject ID, COVID-19 status, age in years and sex. Where HLA class I and class II types were available, the types were taken from metadata supplied by the sample provider, not from assay-based typing. Overall study outcomes, separate from this receptor: The quantity of clinical and demographic metadata differed by source and by participant and was supplied without curation.

TCRbeta CDR3 regions were amplified from genomic DNA using the immunoSEQ Assay, a bias-controlled multiplex PCR. The paper's processing steps were these. Nucleated cell counts per sample were estimated from amplification of reference gene primers within the assay. To quantify the absolute abundance of each unique TCRbeta CDR3 rearrangement, sequence reads were collapsed and filtered. For each sample, productive Simpson clonality was calculated by taking the square root of Simpson's diversity index across productive rearrangements. Here the immuneACCESS table is served through TCRdb, limited to in-frame sequences with V and J called. Missing clones are a known gap in these copies; in checked studies unresolved V genes cover under half, and the rest lacks a known reason. V and J calls and clone size follow that table, whereas D and trimming were derived from the DNA. The sample table records about 500,000 clones; roughly 89% of these occur just once. In total, the top ten clones hold 0.7% to 1% of the sample.

In the germline V gene, CDR1 corresponds to SNHLY and CDR2 to FYNNEI. The CDR3 has 16 amino acids, counting the end cysteine and phenylalanine. Only the CDR3 portion is preserved as DNA: 48 bases, with reading frame beginning at the first base. At the junction V is shortened by 11 bases and J by 1 base; bases outside the gene matches: 13. The specimen sequenced was peripheral blood. The TCR sequence derives from a man aged 18 to 29 with COVID-19, enrolled during active disease. The sequence links TRBV2 to TRBJ2-3, and TRBD2 matches 9 of the central bases. Here is the DNA: TGTGCCGGCGAGGGAGCGGGGGGTTCCGGCACAGATACGCAGTATTTT. Its protein reads: CAGEGAGGSGTDTQYF.